The 20 T cell receptor beta chains below were found in one sample sequenced in a study of T-cell reconstitution after alpha-beta-depleted transplantation in children. Unique molecular identifiers were incorporated into the prepared TCRbeta library. MiXCR was run by TCRdb on the PCR reads, yielding one entry per CDR3 protein. The repertoire includes almost 400,000 distinct CDR3 sequences, roughly 21% of them detected once, and over 3.5% sits in the top ten. The starting material was PBMCs from the stem cell graft donor, obtained from the stem cell graft. The receptors shown here come from a human donor who donated a stem cell graft to a child with acute myeloid leukemia.

The chain employs TRBV20-1 and TRBJ1-1, with 9 nucleotides matching TRBD1. Germline lookup yields CDR1 DFQATT and CDR2 SNEGSKA (reference sequence). The CDR3 has 14 residues. With V trimmed by 6 bases and J by 5 bases, 10 bases remained unmatched. CDR3 coding DNA: TGCAGTGCCCGATCCGGGACAGGGATGACTGAAGCTTTCTTT. It encodes CSARSGTGMTEAFF.

This chain connects TRBV29-1 to TRBJ2-3; 9 bases align to TRBD2. From germline, CDR1 is SQVTM and CDR2 ANQGSEA. J was trimmed by 1 base and V by 1 base; bases with no gene match: 12. The CDR3 runs 18 residues. The DNA of the CDR3 is TGCAGCGTTGAAGTCAGGCGACTAGCGGAGGGGGGCACAGATACGCAGTATTTT. Protein: CSVEVRRLAEGGTDTQYF.

This sequence joins TRBV20-1 and TRBJ2-3; 11 bases fit TRBD1. The CDR3 loop spans 16 amino acids. Germline trimming cut 3 bases from V and 2 bases from J; bases unmatched to any gene: 7. Germline CDR1 and CDR2: DFQATT and SNEGSKA (reference sequence). CDR3 residues: CSASKGQGANTDTQYF. The CDR3 region has the DNA TGCAGTGCTAGTAAAGGACAGGGGGCGAACACAGATACGCAGTATTTT.

The chain links TRBV12-3 or TRBV12-4 to TRBJ2-1; the D gene is possibly TRBD2 (5 bases). With 5 bases removed from V and 10 bases from J, the gap between germline ends came to 15 bases. The CDR3 sequence is 13 residues long. CDR3 amino acids: CASSSGPKSEQFF. The CDR3 nucleotides read TGTGCCAGCAGTAGCGGACCGAAGAGCGAGCAGTTCTTC.

CDR3 residues: CAGSERLTDSPLHF. Here the CDR3 DNA reads TGTGCCGGATCGGAGCGACTAACAGATTCACCCCTCCACTTT. V usage is TRBV10-3 and J usage is TRBJ1-6; the D is unclear. Germline V gene data show CDR1 as ENHRY and CDR2 as SYGVKD. V shed 11 bases and J shed 8 bases, with 19 bases lying between them. This CDR3 has 14 residues.

This chain links TRBV12-3 or TRBV12-4 with TRBJ2-3; no definite D call. The CDR3 is made up of 16 amino acids. V was trimmed by 4 bases and J by 2 bases, leaving 16 bases between them. The CDR3 here is CASSSLQPGPTDTQYF. The CDR3 DNA reads as TGTGCCAGCAGTTCACTTCAACCCGGGCCCACAGATACGCAGTATTTT.

The chain combines TRBV12-3 or TRBV12-4 with TRBJ1-1; D remains ambiguous. V lost 1 base, J lost 5 bases, and 11 bases lay in between. The CDR3 has 14 amino acids. Written as DNA, the CDR3 is TGTGCCAGCAGTTTAGGAGGGTTTGCGACTGAAGCTTTCTTT. This codes for CASSLGGFATEAFF.

This clonotype was detected only a few times. The rearrangement links TRBV2 to TRBJ2-1; tentatively, D is TRBD1 or TRBD2 (5 bases each). The CDR3 extends over 12 amino acids. Looked up from germline, CDR1 is SNHLY and CDR2 is FYNNEI. Deletions cut 6 bases from V and 9 bases from J, with 12 bases between. CDR3 protein: CASRDQGVEQFF. CDR3 bases: TGTGCCAGCAGGGACCAGGGAGTTGAGCAGTTCTTC.

Many counts were recorded for this clonotype. The V and J genes are TRBV29-1 and TRBJ2-1, with D uncertain. The germline CDR1 and CDR2 sequences are SQVTM and ANQGSEA. There are 13 residues in the CDR3. Trimming removed 2 bases at V and 10 bases at J, with 15 bases between. The CDR3 is CSVESPDASEQFF. CDR3 DNA sequence: TGCAGCGTTGAAAGCCCGGACGCCTCCGAGCAGTTCTTC.

The chain links TRBV5-1 to TRBJ1-1; D is undetermined. The CDR3 extends over 14 amino acids. Germline V gene data show CDR1 as SGHRS and CDR2 as YFSETQ. V gave up 7 bases and J gave up 1 base, with 14 bases separating them. The CDR3 nucleotides are TGCGCCAGCGACGAAACGGGCCGGAACACTGAAGCTTTCTTT. Translation gives CASDETGRNTEAFF.

The genes are TRBV12-3 or TRBV12-4 and TRBJ1-1; tentative D call: TRBD1 (6 bases). This CDR3 has 15 residues. Deletions cut 5 bases from V and 0 bases from J, with 13 bases between. CDR3 in DNA: TGTGCCAGCAGTCCCCGGACAGATCTGAACACTGAAGCTTTCTTT. Protein product: CASSPRTDLNTEAFF.

The chain combines TRBV28 with TRBJ2-3, with a weak D call TRBD2 (6 bases). The germline V and J ends were trimmed by 6 bases and 1 base, with 11 bases remaining between them. The CDR3 totals 14 residues. Per germline, CDR1 MDHEN and CDR2 SYDVKM. This CDR3 reads CASRTPGGTDTQYF. CDR3 DNA sequence: TGTGCCAGCAGGACCCCGGGGGGCACAGATACGCAGTATTTT.

The chain is built from TRBV12-3 or TRBV12-4 and TRBJ2-7, with D possibly being TRBD2 (5 bases). CDR3 length equals 14 residues. Trimming took 6 bases from V and 2 from J, leaving 14 bases between them. The DNA of the CDR3 is TGTGCCAGCAGGCCCACTAGTGCCACCTACGAGCAGTACTTC. Amino acids: CASRPTSATYEQYF.

This clonotype turned up a few times. The J gene is TRBJ2-7, the V gene TRBV12-3 or TRBV12-4; D unresolved. The CDR3 consists of 13 residues. The V and J ends lost 6 bases and 6 bases respectively, with 15 bases between them. CDR3 DNA sequence: TGTGCCAGCAGCACGGAGCCCCCCAGCGAGCAGTACTTC. This encodes CASSTEPPSEQYF.

The gene calls are TRBV12-3 or TRBV12-4 and TRBJ1-2, with D perhaps TRBD1 (6 bases). Trimming stripped 2 bases from V and 0 bases from J, with 13 bases between. This CDR3 contains 16 residues. The CDR3 spells CASSLMGTLANYGYTF. The CDR3 bases are TGTGCCAGCAGTTTAATGGGGACATTAGCTAACTATGGCTACACCTTC.

The chain uses TRBV4-3 and TRBJ2-2; D is unclear. V lost 3 bases and J 8 bases, leaving 7 bases between the germline ends. The CDR3 consists of 12 residues. From germline, CDR1 is LGHNA and CDR2 YSLEER. The CDR3: CASSQRRGELFF. The DNA of the CDR3 is TGCGCCAGCAGCCAGAGAAGAGGGGAGCTGTTTTTT.

This clonotype was seen repeatedly, ten times or more. This chain joins TRBV6-6 and TRBJ2-5; D is perhaps TRBD1 (6 bases). The germline CDR1 and CDR2 sequences are MNHNY and SVGAGI (reference sequence). The CDR3 totals 13 residues. Trimming left V 8 bases short and J 2 bases short, with 12 bases between. CDR3: CASGQPPQETQYF. The CDR3 region has the DNA TGTGCCAGCGGACAGCCTCCTCAAGAGACCCAGTACTTC.

This clonotype showed up just a few times. The rearrangement joins TRBV6-1 to TRBJ2-4; TRBD2 matches at 8 bases. The CDR3 covers 15 residues. V lost 6 bases to trimming and J lost 0 bases; unmatched junction nucleotides: 4. Germline V gives CDR1 MNHNS, CDR2 SASEGT. CDR3 amino acids: CASRTLAGAKNIQYF. CDR3 sequence (DNA): TGTGCCAGCAGGACTCTAGCGGGAGCCAAAAACATTCAGTACTTC.

The rearrangement joins TRBV13 to TRBJ2-4, with D possibly TRBD2 on 5 matching bases. The germline V gene has CDR1 PRHDT and CDR2 FYEKMQ (reference sequence). V lost 7 bases, J lost 1 base, and 11 bases lay in between. The CDR3 loop spans 14 amino acids. The CDR3 DNA follows: TGTGCCAGCATGAGGGCCGCTGCCAAAAACATTCAGTACTTC. It translates to CASMRAAAKNIQYF.

This clonotype has only a few counts. This chain uses TRBV6-2 or TRBV6-3 with TRBJ2-7; no firm D call. There are 18 residues in the CDR3. The ends were cut back, 0 bases at V and 2 bases at J, with 20 bases in the middle. From germline, CDR1 is MNHEY and CDR2 SVGEGT. The CDR3 loop is CASSYSIETATGPYEQYF. As DNA, the CDR3 is TGTGCCAGCAGTTACTCGATTGAGACTGCAACCGGGCCCTACGAGCAGTACTTC.